The 29 T cell receptor beta chains listed next were all sequenced from one sample in a study of T cell clonality in common variable immunodeficiency. Measured with immunoSEQ multiplex PCR; TCRdb has only the in-frame clones, and not every one. The sample contains 50,000 or so clones, none of them singletons. Sequenced material: peripheral blood mononuclear cells. Receptors originate from a person aged 18 to 70 in good health.

This clone was seen repeatedly, ten times or more. With the read ending 3 residues before the CDR3 end, the germline J gene is used to fill in that end. V is TRBV12-3 or TRBV12-4 and J is TRBJ2-7; possibly TRBD2 for D (7 bases). The CDR3 runs 14 residues. Trimming stripped 6 bases from V and 1 base from J, with 13 bases between. CDR3 in amino acids: CASRKGGVSYEQYF. CDR3 DNA (partial): TGTGCCAGCAGGAAGGGGGGGGTTTCCTACGAG.

In this sample, this clone turned up a few times. The sequenced fragment ends 3 residues before the CDR3 boundary, so the rest is inferred from the germline J gene. This sequence joins TRBV18 and TRBJ2-7, with 7 bases matching TRBD1. CDR1 is KGHSH, CDR2 LQKENI, per germline. The ends lost 3 bases at V and 2 bases at J; junction bases unmatched: 7. The CDR3 length is 15 residues. The CDR3 reads CASSPEGAGPYEQYF. The CDR3 DNA, read in part, is TGTGCCAGCTCACCCGAGGGGGCCGGACCCTACGAG.

Comments on this clone: The read halts 3 residues ahead of the CDR3 end, with the missing end drawn from the germline J gene. The chain recombines TRBV18 with TRBJ1-1; D gene uncertain. The CDR3 contains 16 residues. Germline V gene lookup returns CDR1 KGHSH and CDR2 LQKENI. V gave up 0 bases and J gave up 0 bases, with 11 bases separating them. The CDR3 here is CASSPPNDFLNTEAFF. CDR3 DNA (partial): TGTGCCAGCTCACCACCGAACGACTTCTTGAACACTGAA.

At least ten counts were recorded for this clone. The sequenced fragment ends 3 residues before the CDR3 boundary, so the rest is inferred from the germline J gene. The chain recombines TRBV5-6 with TRBJ2-4; D is possibly TRBD1 (6 bases). Germline lookup yields CDR1 SGHDT and CDR2 YYEEEE. This CDR3 is built from 13 residues. The DNA read from the CDR3 is TGTGCCAGCAGCCACTATAAAACAGGGACT. Translation: CASSHYKTGT. The complete CDR3 reads CASSHYKTGTQYF.

This clone was picked up many times. The read ends 3 residues before the CDR3 terminus; that terminus is restored from the germline J gene. The chain has TRBV5-1 and TRBJ2-2; the match to TRBD2 covers 11 bases. The CDR3 runs 16 residues. CDR1 is SGHRS and CDR2 is YFSETQ in the germline V gene. J was trimmed by 1 base and V by 4 bases; bases with no gene match: 3. CDR3 sequence: CASSPLAGGNTGELFF. CDR3 bases read: TGCGCCAGCAGCCCCCTAGCGGGGGGGAACACCGGGGAG.

This clone was seen ten or more times. The CDR3 extends 3 residues past the end of the read, so its final part is completed from the germline J gene. V and J are TRBV2 and TRBJ2-2, with 7 bases matching TRBD2. The V gene's germline CDR1 is SNHLY and CDR2 FYNNEI. CDR3 size: 18 residues. Trimming took 9 bases from V and 4 from J; bases not matched to a gene: 20. Incomplete CDR3 DNA: TGTGCCAGAGCCGTTCAAGCGGGGATACAGGTTGGCACCGGGGAG. It translates to CARAVQAGIQVGTGE. The CDR3 reads in full as CARAVQAGIQVGTGELFF.

Ten or more counts support this clone. The read is 3 residues too short to cover the CDR3 end, so that end is filled in from the germline J gene. This chain connects TRBV20-1 to TRBJ1-2, with D perhaps matching TRBD1 (6 bases). Germline CDR1 DFQATT, CDR2 SNEGSKA (reference sequence). This CDR3 is built from 12 residues. V gave up 6 bases and J gave up 5 bases, with 13 bases separating them. The CDR3 sequence: CSATSTGYGYTF. The sequenced CDR3 bases are TGCAGTGCAACGAGCACAGGGTATGGC.

In this sample, this clone turned up many times. The sequenced fragment ends 3 residues before the CDR3 boundary, so the rest is inferred from the germline J gene. The chain links TRBV10-1 to TRBJ2-3, with D hard to call. The V and J ends lost 1 base and 2 bases respectively, with 7 bases between them. There are 14 residues in the CDR3. The germline V gene encodes CDR1 WNHNN and CDR2 SYGVQD (reference sequence). Partial CDR3 DNA: TGCGCCAGCAGTGAGTTTAGAAACACAGATACG. It translates to CASSEFRNTDT. The whole CDR3 is CASSEFRNTDTQYF.

This clone was observed at least ten times. The sequence runs out 3 residues before the end of the CDR3; the remainder is reconstructed from the germline J gene. This rearrangement joins TRBV30 to TRBJ1-4; TRBD1 matches 7 bases. CDR1 and CDR2 (germline): GTSNPN, SVGIG (reference sequence). V was pared by 1 base and J by 4 bases, with 6 bases of the junction left unmatched. This CDR3 has 15 amino acids. CDR3 bases read: TGTGCCTGGAGTGATAGACAGGGCCATAATGAAAAA. As protein: CAWSDRQGHNEK. The entire CDR3 sequence reads CAWSDRQGHNEKLFF.

This clone came up a few times. The germline gene is not matched at one end of the junction; a read error may be the cause. The read ends 3 residues early relative to the CDR3; the germline J gene fills the gap. This rearrangement joins TRBV30 to TRBJ1-2, with a possible D match to TRBD1 (5 bases). The CDR3 covers 19 residues. Germline loops: CDR1 GTSNPN, CDR2 SVGIG (reference sequence). CDR3 bases read: TGTGCCTGGAGTCCTACCCAAACTCCCCGGGCAAGGGGCCGGTATGGT. Its protein product is CAWSPTQTPRARGRYG. The CDR3 reads in full as CAWSPTQTPRARGRYGYTF.

There are many counts of this clone. CDR3 residues: CASSSRSVGRNQPQHF. The part of the CDR3 DNA that was read is TGTGCCAGCAGTTCCAGAAGCGTGGGGCGCAATCAGCCC. The chain is built from TRBV6-2 or TRBV6-3 and TRBJ1-5, with a weak D call TRBD1 (5 bases). The read falls 3 residues short of the CDR3 end, and the missing part is taken from the germline J gene. Per germline, CDR1 MNHEY and CDR2 SVGEGT. V was clipped by 4 bases and J by 2 bases, with 15 bases between them. The CDR3 consists of 16 residues.

In its sample, this clone was seen many times. The sequenced fragment ends 3 residues before the CDR3 boundary, so the rest is inferred from the germline J gene. The rearrangement links TRBV6-1 to TRBJ1-1; 7 positions match TRBD1. This CDR3 comprises 15 residues. Germline trimming cut 3 bases from V and 5 bases from J; bases unmatched to any gene: 9. Germline-derived CDR1 and CDR2 are MNHNS and SASEGT. The CDR3 reads CASSEPGQVLTEAFF. CDR3 bases read: TGTGCCAGCAGTGAGCCCGGACAGGTTTTAACTGAA.

This clone was seen at least ten times. Read data end 3 residues before the CDR3 end; the end is taken from the germline J gene. The chain couples TRBV6-4 to TRBJ1-2, with D possibly being TRBD1 (5 bases). From germline, CDR1 is MRHNA and CDR2 SNTAGT. This CDR3 spans 15 amino acids. The covered CDR3 bases are TGTGCCAGCAGTGAAGATTGGCAGGGCGGTGCGGGC. This sequence encodes CASSEDWQGGAG. The whole CDR3 sequence reads CASSEDWQGGAGYTF.

This clone was seen many times. The CDR3 goes on 3 residues after the read ends, and that part is filled in from the germline J gene. V and J are TRBV19 and TRBJ1-6; D is possibly TRBD1 (6 bases). Germline assignment: CDR1 LNHDA and CDR2 SQIVND (reference sequence). The length of the CDR3 is 16 residues. V was pared by 6 bases and J by 7 bases, with 19 bases between. The sequenced CDR3 bases are TGTGCCAGTAGACTAGAGAACAGGGCTCTAAATTCACCC. Amino acids: CASRLENRALNSP. The whole CDR3 sequence is CASRLENRALNSPLHF.

This clone was seen at least ten times. The sequence runs out 3 residues before the end of the CDR3; the remainder is reconstructed from the germline J gene. The V gene is TRBV5-1, the J gene TRBJ2-5; D is perhaps TRBD1 (9 bases). V was clipped by 4 bases and J by 5 bases, with 18 bases between them. This CDR3 has 15 amino acids. Germline V CDR1 and CDR2: SGHRS, YFSETQ. The CDR3: CASSPTGGGRETQYF. The part of the CDR3 DNA that was read is TGCGCCAGCAGCCCAACAGGGGGCGGGAGGGAGACC.

This clone was observed many times. The CDR3 is cut off 3 residues early in the read; its end comes from the germline J gene. The V call is TRBV9, the J call TRBJ1-2; 8 bases fit TRBD1. Germline V CDR1 and CDR2: SGDLS, YYNGEE. V shed 2 bases and J 2 bases; nucleotides not matched to a gene: 5. The CDR3 contains 15 residues. The CDR3 is CASSVTGAQNYGYTF. The sequenced part of the CDR3 DNA is TGTGCCAGCAGCGTGACAGGGGCCCAAAACTATGGC.

This clone was recorded at least ten times. The CDR3 protein is CSVVWTGGGETQYF. The CDR3 bases that were read are TGCAGCGTTGTGTGGACAGGGGGCGGTGAGACC. The chain employs TRBV29-1 and TRBJ2-5; 11 bases match TRBD1. The read ends 3 residues shy of where the CDR3 ends; the end is completed using the germline J gene. The J segment lost 5 bases and the V segment lost 4 bases, leaving 6 bases of the junction unmatched. Germline CDR1 is SQVTM and CDR2 is ANQGSEA. This CDR3 has 14 residues.

For this clone: The read comes to an end 3 residues before the CDR3 does, leaving the germline J gene to fill in the end. V and J are TRBV6-1 and TRBJ1-3, with unresolved D. This CDR3 spans 16 amino acids. Germline CDR1 MNHNS, CDR2 SASEGT. Trimming stripped 2 bases from V and 0 bases from J, with 11 bases between. The chain's CDR3 is CASSESGPSSGNTIYF. The DNA read from the CDR3 is TGTGCCAGCAGTGAAAGCGGACCAAGCTCTGGAAACACC.

This clone was seen ten or more times. With the read ending 3 residues before the CDR3 end, the germline J gene is used to fill in that end. V gene TRBV6-1 combines with J gene TRBJ2-3; TRBD1 matches 11 bases. Germline V CDR1 and CDR2: MNHNS, SASEGT. Unmatched junction bases numbered 2, after V lost 3 bases and J lost 3 bases. The CDR3 covers 15 residues. This chain's CDR3 is CASSDRDRGTDTQYF. Partial CDR3 DNA: TGTGCCAGCAGTGACCGGGACAGGGGGACAGATACG.

This clone occurred many times. The CDR3 end is not reached by the read, which stops 3 residues before it; the germline J gene fills it in. The J gene is TRBJ2-7, the V gene TRBV6-1, with D possibly being TRBD1 (5 bases). Trimming took off 4 bases at V and 2 bases at J, with 15 bases between the two ends. This CDR3 contains 15 residues. Germline lookup yields CDR1 MNHNS and CDR2 SASEGT. The CDR3 region is CASSGSPGRTYEQYF. Partial CDR3 DNA: TGTGCCAGCAGTGGATCCCCAGGGCGAACCTACGAG.

This clone occurred many times. The CDR3 end is not reached by the read, which stops 3 residues before it; the germline J gene fills it in. The chain carries TRBV5-1 and TRBJ2-5, with D maybe TRBD1 (7 bases). Germline CDR1 and CDR2: SGHRS and YFSETQ. The CDR3 sequence is 15 residues long. V lost 0 bases and J lost 2, with 11 bases in between. CDR3 sequence reads: CASSLGSGGQETQYF. The covered CDR3 bases are TGCGCCAGCAGCTTGGGTTCAGGGGGGCAAGAGACC.

This clone was found a few times. The read halts 3 residues ahead of the CDR3 end, with the missing end drawn from the germline J gene. The rearrangement joins TRBV30 to TRBJ1-2; D is ambiguous. The CDR3 is 17 residues long. Germline V gene sequence: CDR1 GTSNPN, CDR2 SVGIG (reference sequence). Partial CDR3 DNA: TGTGCCTGGAGGGCTAGACTAGCCAACGAGAGGGCAGATACC. This codes for CAWRARLANERADT. The entire CDR3 is CAWRARLANERADTYTF.

The table lists this clone with many counts. Read coverage stops 3 residues before the CDR3 terminus; the germline J gene supplies the remainder. V is TRBV18 and J is TRBJ2-3; TRBD1 matches 10 bases. The CDR3 spans 14 residues. The V gene end was trimmed by 3 bases and the J gene end by 5 bases; junction bases not matched to a gene: 2. Germline loops: CDR1 KGHSH, CDR2 LQKENI. CDR3 amino acids: CASSPRTGGDTQYF. The DNA read from the CDR3 is TGTGCCAGCTCACCCAGGACAGGGGGAGATACG.

At least ten counts were recorded for this clone. The CDR3 end lies 3 residues beyond the end of the read and is filled in from the germline J gene. This sequence joins TRBV5-5 and TRBJ1-2; a weak D match, TRBD1 (5 bases). The germline V and J ends were trimmed by 3 bases and 5 bases, with 14 bases remaining between them. The germline V gene has CDR1 SGHKS and CDR2 YYEKEE (reference sequence). CDR3 length equals 14 residues. This chain's CDR3 is CASSSLGGEYGYTF. Incomplete CDR3 DNA: TGTGCCAGCAGCTCCCTTGGGGGGGAGTATGGC.

In this sample, this clone turned up many times. The read comes to an end 3 residues before the CDR3 does, leaving the germline J gene to fill in the end. This chain joins TRBV12-5 and TRBJ2-7; no definite D call. The germline V and J ends were trimmed by 0 bases and 6 bases, with 9 bases remaining between them. This CDR3 comprises 13 residues. Germline CDR1 is LGHNT and CDR2 is FRNRAP. The sequenced CDR3 bases are TGTGCTAGTGGTTTGGTACCCCAAGGCGAG. This encodes CASGLVPQGE. The CDR3 as a whole reads CASGLVPQGEQYF.

The table lists this clone with a few counts. This may be a read error, as it is one base from a much larger clone. The sample has other DNA sequences that encode this CDR3 too. CDR3 amino acids: CASSYSMSQGWGYTF. Incomplete CDR3 DNA: TGTGCCAGCAGTTACTCGATGTCCCAGGGCTGGGGT. V usage is TRBV6-2 or TRBV6-3 and J usage is TRBJ1-2, with a weak D call TRBD1 (5 bases). The read stops 3 residues short of the end of the CDR3; the missing end is completed from the germline J gene. The CDR3 spans 15 residues. The germline CDR1 and CDR2 sequences are MNHEY and SVGEGT.

This clone has at least ten counts. This CDR3 reads CSVVRGGSTSTDTQYF. The part of the CDR3 DNA that was read is TGCAGCGTTGTAAGGGGGGGCTCCACATCCACAGATACG. The chain couples TRBV29-1 to TRBJ2-3; TRBD2 might be the D (7 bases). The read terminates 3 residues ahead of where the CDR3 ends, so the germline J gene completes it. CDR3 length: 16 residues. Germline values: CDR1 SQVTM, CDR2 ANQGSEA. Trimming stripped 4 bases from V and 2 bases from J, with 19 bases between.

As for this clone: This could be a read error, since a much larger clone is one nucleotide away. The read ends 3 residues shy of where the CDR3 ends; the end is completed using the germline J gene. The chain recombines TRBV5-6 with TRBJ1-4; D may be TRBD1 (5 bases). Germline loops: CDR1 SGHDT, CDR2 YYEEEE. The CDR3 consists of 14 residues. The CDR3 bases that were read are TGTGCCAGCAGCTGGGCCTCTGGGGCCAACGTA. Its protein is CASSWASGANV. The CDR3 reads in full as CASSWASGANVLFF.

This clone has ten or more counts. The sequenced fragment ends 3 residues before the CDR3 boundary, so the rest is inferred from the germline J gene. The chain carries TRBV10-3 and TRBJ1-2, with D possibly TRBD1 on 5 matching bases. The germline CDR1 and CDR2 sequences are ENHRY and SYGVKD. V gave up 8 bases and J gave up 3 bases, with 13 bases separating them. CDR3 size: 13 residues. The CDR3 here is CAIGDDSYYGYTF. The DNA read from the CDR3 is TGTGCCATCGGCGACGACAGCTACTATGGC.